Presented here are 2 T cell receptor beta chains from one specimen sequenced in a study of cytomegalovirus exposure and HLA in healthy donors. Primers: 60 Vbeta forward and 13 Jbeta reverse. TCRdb's copy holds only in-frame clones and misses some; the assay was immunoSEQ multiplex PCR. The sample has about 98,000 clones; roughly 77% are singletons. Sequencing input: PBMCs. The receptor set was obtained from a middle-aged man in good health and CMV-seronegative.

The chain recombines TRBV11-2 with TRBJ2-7, with D maybe TRBD2 (7 bases). The CDR3 extends over 14 amino acids. V was trimmed by 6 bases and J by 2 bases, leaving 14 bases between them. The germline gives CDR1 SGHAT, CDR2 FQNNGV. CDR3: CASRRTGGAYEQYF. The CDR3 region has the DNA TGTGCCAGCAGACGGACGGGGGGCGCCTACGAGCAGTACTTC.

Turning to this clone: An end of the junction differs from the germline gene, which may be a read error. CDR3 residues: CASSPTGVGGQLQHF. DNA for the CDR3: TGTGCCAGCAGCCCGACGGGGGTCGGTGGTCAGCTCCAGCATTTT. This chain connects TRBV9 to TRBJ1-5; perhaps TRBD1 as D (5 bases). Germline lookup yields CDR1 SGDLS and CDR2 YYNGEE. This CDR3 has 15 residues.